Below are 27 T cell receptor beta chains sequenced from a single sample in a study of OX40 agonist ivuxolimab in advanced cancers. Repertoires were generated with immunoSEQ multiplex PCR, while TCRdb's copy carries only in-frame clones and drops some. The data show some 49,000 clones, more than 85% seen once. The sample in question was CD4+ or CD8+ T cells sorted from blood, obtained in a trial of the OX40 agonist ivuxolimab. These TCRs come from an adult with an advanced solid tumor such as melanoma, head and neck, liver or kidney cancer.

This chain joins TRBV10-1 and TRBJ2-1, with a weak D call TRBD2 (5 bases). The CDR3 covers 16 residues. Germline assignment: CDR1 WNHNN and CDR2 SYGVQD (reference sequence). The V gene lost 6 bases and the J gene lost 0 bases, with 15 bases spanning the gap. CDR3 protein: CASSPDGLSSYNEQFF. The CDR3 nucleotides are TGCGCCAGCAGCCCGGACGGACTGAGCTCCTACAATGAGCAGTTCTTC.

CDR3 DNA: TGTGCCAGCAGTGAATTTGGCCAGGGGGCCAATCAGCCCCAGCATTTT. Encoded protein: CASSEFGQGANQPQHF. V gene TRBV2 combines with J gene TRBJ1-5; 8 bases map to TRBD1. This CDR3 comprises 16 residues. Germline V gene data show CDR1 as SNHLY and CDR2 as FYNNEI. Unmatched junction bases numbered 6, after V lost 2 bases and J lost 3 bases.

This rearrangement joins TRBV9 to TRBJ2-3, with a tentative D call TRBD2 (5 bases). The CDR3 is 13 residues long. Trimming left V 0 bases short and J 5 bases short, with 7 bases between. CDR1 is SGDLS, CDR2 YYNGEE, per germline. The CDR3 spells CASSVVSGDTQYF. For the CDR3, the DNA is TGTGCCAGCAGCGTAGTAAGCGGAGATACGCAGTATTTT. Looking up the rest from reference TRBV9 and TRBJ2-3 gives the full variable domain: DSGVTQTPKHLITATGQRVTLRCSPRSGDLSVYWYQQSLDQGLQFLIQYYNGEERAKGNILERFSAQQFPDLHSELNLSSLELGDSALYFCASSVVSGDTQYFGPGTRLTVL.

The rearrangement joins TRBV6-5 to TRBJ1-1; D remains ambiguous. The germline gives CDR1 MNHEY, CDR2 SVGAGI. The length of the CDR3 is 14 residues. V gave up 2 bases and J gave up 0 bases, with 7 bases separating them. The CDR3 loop reads CASSYGPVNTEAFF. The DNA for the CDR3 is TGTGCCAGCAGTTACGGACCCGTGAACACTGAAGCTTTCTTT.

This chain connects TRBV5-6 to TRBJ2-1; maybe TRBD2 (6 bases). The length of the CDR3 is 16 residues. Germline V gene sequence: CDR1 SGHDT, CDR2 YYEEEE. Between the trimmed V and J ends, which lost 1 base and 8 bases, there was a span of 19 bases. In DNA form, the CDR3 reads TGTGCCAGCAGCTTGCGAACTAGCAACGTTTGGCATGAGCAGTTCTTC. Encoded protein: CASSLRTSNVWHEQFF.

The rearrangement uses TRBV7-9 and TRBJ2-3; D remains unclear. This CDR3 is built from 13 residues. V lost 1 base to trimming and J lost 4 bases, with 6 bases between them. CDR1 and CDR2 (germline): SEHNR, FQNEAQ (reference sequence). In nucleotides, the CDR3 is TGTGCCAGCAGCTTAGATCCGGCAGATACGCAGTATTTT. Translation gives CASSLDPADTQYF. The full variable domain, rest sourced from reference TRBV7-9 and TRBJ2-3, is DTGVSQNPRHKITKRGQNVTFRCDPISEHNRLYWYRQTLGQGPEFLTYFQNEAQLEKSRLLSDRFSAERPKGSFSTLEIQRTEQGDSAMYLCASSLDPADTQYFGPGTRLTVL.

The rearrangement uses TRBV29-1 and TRBJ2-1, with D unresolved. CDR3 length: 12 residues. Trimming cost V 2 bases and J 2 bases, with 4 bases left between them. CDR1 SQVTM and CDR2 ANQGSEA come from the germline V gene. Written as DNA, the CDR3 is TGCAGCGTTGAAAGGGCCTACAATGAGCAGTTCTTC. Translating gives CSVERAYNEQFF.

The V call is TRBV5-1, the J call TRBJ1-2; D remains ambiguous. V was trimmed by 4 bases and J by 1 base, leaving 5 bases between them. The germline gives CDR1 SGHRS, CDR2 YFSETQ. The length of the CDR3 is 12 residues. The CDR3 DNA is TGCGCCAGCAGCCGGGATAACTATGGCTACACCTTC. Translation: CASSRDNYGYTF.

The gene calls are TRBV5-1 and TRBJ1-1; D call uncertain. V lost 0 bases, J lost 3 bases, and 9 bases lay in between. The CDR3 length is 14 residues. CDR1 and CDR2 (germline): SGHRS, YFSETQ. In nucleotides, the CDR3 is TGCGCCAGCAGCTTGGCAACAGTGGACACTGAAGCTTTCTTT. Translated: CASSLATVDTEAFF.

The rearrangement links TRBV10-2 to TRBJ1-1; tentative D call: TRBD1 (5 bases). Germline V lookup: CDR1 WSHSY, CDR2 SAAADI. The CDR3 runs 13 residues. Trimming cost V 6 bases and J 1 base, with 9 bases left between them. CDR3 nucleotides: TGCGCCAGCAGACAGGTAGGGAACACTGAAGCTTTCTTT. Protein: CASRQVGNTEAFF.

The chain is built from TRBV5-1 and TRBJ1-5; possible D gene TRBD1, 6 bases. CDR3 length: 14 residues. The germline CDR1 and CDR2 sequences are SGHRS and YFSETQ. V lost 2 bases to trimming and J lost 3 bases, with 9 bases between them. As DNA, the CDR3 is TGCGCCAGCAGCTTCGGGGACAACAATCAGCCCCAGCATTTT. As protein: CASSFGDNNQPQHF.

The rearrangement joins TRBV30 to TRBJ1-2; 8 bases match TRBD1. With 3 bases clipped from V and 13 bases from J, the junction kept 10 bases outside the gene matches. CDR3 length: 12 amino acids. The germline V gene encodes CDR1 GTSNPN and CDR2 SVGIG (reference sequence). The CDR3 spells CAWRPGQEKFTF. The CDR3 DNA reads TGTGCCTGGAGGCCGGGACAGGAAAAGTTCACCTTC.

This clone was detected a few times. V gene TRBV28 combines with J gene TRBJ2-1, with D possibly matching TRBD2 (5 bases). Germline lookup yields CDR1 MDHEN and CDR2 SYDVKM. The CDR3 loop spans 11 amino acids. V gave up 3 bases and J gave up 13 bases, with 10 bases separating them. CDR3 DNA sequence: TGTGCCAGCAGTTTTCGGGGTTCCCAGTTCTTC. It translates to CASSFRGSQFF.

The chain is built from TRBV5-1 and TRBJ2-5, with 8 bases fitting TRBD1. The CDR3 runs to 14 residues. Germline CDR1 reads SGHRS; CDR2 reads YFSETQ. V lost 1 base and J lost 5; bases outside the gene matches: 4. The CDR3 nucleotides are TGCGCCAGCAGCTTGCAGGGGGCACGGGAGACCCAGTACTTC. Amino acids: CASSLQGARETQYF. The whole variable domain, remainder taken from reference TRBV5-1 and TRBJ2-5, is KAGVTQTPRYLIKTRGQQVTLSCSPISGHRSVSWYQQTPGQGLQFLFEYFSETQRNKGNFPGRFSGRQFSNSRSEMNVSTLELGDSALYLCASSLQGARETQYFGPGTRLLVL.

On this clone: A junction end diverges from the germline sequence, so it may reflect a read error. The chain joins TRBV7-7 to TRBJ2-5, with D perhaps given as TRBD1 or TRBD2 (5 bases each). The CDR3 contains 13 residues. Germline CDR1 and CDR2: SSHAT and FNYEAQ (reference sequence). The CDR3 DNA reads TGTGCTAGCAGCTTAGGGACCCAAGAGACCCAGTACTTC. Translated, it gives CASSLGTQETQYF.

This clone was counted ten times or more. The rearrangement uses TRBV4-3 and TRBJ1-2; D gene unclear. The germline CDR1 and CDR2 sequences are LGHNA and YSLEER. The V end was cut by 1 base, the J end by 4 bases, with 13 bases between. The CDR3 sequence is 15 residues long. The CDR3 DNA reads TGCGCCAGCAGCCAAGTTGTAAGTGGTACCTATGGCTACACCTTC. Protein: CASSQVVSGTYGYTF.

This chain uses TRBV25-1 with TRBJ2-5, with D possibly being TRBD2 (5 bases). The germline V gene has CDR1 MGHDK and CDR2 SYGVNS. CDR3 length: 17 amino acids. Deletions cut 1 base from V and 5 bases from J, with 20 bases between. The CDR3 here is CASSEWDSLGALETQYF. The CDR3 nucleotides read TGTGCCAGCAGTGAATGGGATAGTCTGGGAGCGTTGGAGACCCAGTACTTC. The full variable domain, with the rest looked up from reference TRBV25-1 and TRBJ2-5, is EADIYQTPRYLVIGTGKKITLECSQTMGHDKMYWYQQDPGMELHLIHYSYGVNSTEKGDLSSESTVSRIRTEHFPLTLESARPSHTSQYLCASSEWDSLGALETQYFGPGTRLLVL.

This chain joins TRBV4-3 and TRBJ2-7, with unresolved D. CDR1 LGHNA and CDR2 YSLEER come from the germline V gene. The ends were cut back, 0 bases at V and 2 bases at J, with 11 bases in the middle. The CDR3 runs 15 residues. DNA for the CDR3: TGCGCCAGCAGCCAAGATCGGACGTCTACCTACGAGCAGTACTTC. This translates into CASSQDRTSTYEQYF.

The V and J genes are TRBV7-9 and TRBJ2-3, with 11 bases matching TRBD2. J lost 4 bases, V lost 2 bases, and 2 bases had no gene match. CDR3 length: 15 amino acids. Per germline, CDR1 SEHNR and CDR2 FQNEAQ (reference sequence). The CDR3 reads CASSLTSGSSDTQYF. The CDR3 DNA follows: TGTGCCAGCAGCTTAACTAGCGGGAGCTCAGATACGCAGTATTTT.

The genes are TRBV19 and TRBJ2-3; no definite D call. Germline-derived CDR1 and CDR2 are LNHDA and SQIVND (reference sequence). The V gene lost 7 bases and the J gene lost 2 bases, with 10 bases spanning the gap. The length of the CDR3 is 13 residues. CDR3 sequence reads: CASTMGYTDTQYF. CDR3 coding DNA: TGTGCCAGTACCATGGGGTACACAGATACGCAGTATTTT.

The chain combines TRBV23-1 with TRBJ2-7; D not certain. TRBV23-1 is identified as an open reading frame with a role that is uncertain. The CDR3 extends over 13 amino acids. Trimming shortened V by 1 base and J by 3 bases, and 7 bases separated the two germline ends. CDR3 nucleotide sequence: TGCGCCAGCAGTCAATTAATCGACTACGAGCAGTACTTC. This gives the protein CASSQLIDYEQYF.

The chain couples TRBV6-1 to TRBJ2-2; 7 bases align to TRBD1. Unmatched junction bases numbered 5, after V lost 5 bases and J lost 5 bases. CDR1 and CDR2 (germline): MNHNS, SASEGT. The CDR3 runs 14 residues. The CDR3 spells CASSNGQETGELFF. The CDR3, as DNA: TGTGCCAGCAGTAACGGACAGGAGACCGGGGAGCTGTTTTTT.

V gene TRBV4-1 combines with J gene TRBJ2-5; the match to TRBD2 covers 8 bases. Germline V lookup: CDR1 MGHRA, CDR2 YSYEKL. The trim removed 0 bases at V and 0 bases at J, leaving 9 bases unmatched. The CDR3 loop spans 18 amino acids. CDR3 bases: TGCGCCAGCAGCCAAGAGAGGGGACGGGGGGGAGACCAAGAGACCCAGTACTTC. Translation gives CASSQERGRGGDQETQYF.

The chain uses TRBV5-4 and TRBJ2-5; 7 bases are shared with TRBD2. V trimming: 4 bases; J trimming: 1 base; junction bases outside the gene matches: 4. The CDR3 is made up of 14 amino acids. The germline V gene has CDR1 SGHNT and CDR2 YYREEE (reference sequence). The CDR3 sequence is CASSKRDGQETQYF. CDR3 DNA sequence: TGTGCCAGCAGCAAGCGGGACGGCCAAGAGACCCAGTACTTC.

The J gene is TRBJ1-1, the V gene TRBV5-5, with a possible D match to TRBD1 (5 bases). Germline assignment: CDR1 SGHKS and CDR2 YYEKEE (reference sequence). Trimming pared 6 bases from V and 0 bases from J, leaving 12 bases between. This CDR3 contains 14 residues. The CDR3 nucleotides read TGTGCCAGCAACCCCAGGGCCTTGAACACTGAAGCTTTCTTT. Translation gives CASNPRALNTEAFF.

The J gene is TRBJ2-7, the V gene TRBV7-9, with 11 bases lining up with TRBD2. This CDR3 spans 15 amino acids. The V segment lost 5 bases and the J segment 4 bases; nucleotides outside the gene matches: 7. Per germline, CDR1 SEHNR and CDR2 FQNEAQ (reference sequence). CDR3: CASSPSLAGGYEQYF. The CDR3 DNA reads TGTGCCAGCAGCCCCAGCCTAGCGGGGGGATACGAGCAGTACTTC.

The rearrangement uses TRBV29-1 and TRBJ2-2, with D possibly being TRBD1 (6 bases). Germline V lookup: CDR1 SQVTM, CDR2 ANQGSEA. The CDR3 extends over 14 amino acids. V lost 4 bases to trimming and J lost 2 bases, with 11 bases between them. The CDR3 region has the DNA TGCAGCGTTGCGTCAGGGGCTAACACCGGGGAGCTGTTTTTT. Protein product: CSVASGANTGELFF.